The 21 T cell receptor beta chains in this list originate from one sample, sequenced in a study of type 1 and type 2 diabetes patients. PCR was run on genomic DNA. The TCR beta CDR3 region was amplified using 30 forward and 13 reverse primers. MiXCR, applied by TCRdb to the multiplex PCR reads, yields one record per CDR3 protein. The table shows about 270,000 distinct CDR3 sequences, with roughly 50% occurring only once. Sequences were obtained from peripheral blood mononuclear cells (PBMCs). The receptors shown here come from a man younger than 35 with type 2 diabetes.

The gene calls are TRBV12-3 or TRBV12-4 and TRBJ1-1; possibly TRBD1 for D (5 bases). The CDR3 spans 15 residues. The ends were cut back, 6 bases at V and 1 base at J, with 15 bases in the middle. This CDR3 is CASSRDSYKNTEAFF. As DNA, the CDR3 is TGTGCCAGCAGCCGCGACAGCTACAAGAACACTGAAGCTTTCTTT.

This clonotype was recorded a few times. This chain joins TRBV15 and TRBJ2-3, with D possibly matching TRBD1 (5 bases). The CDR3 length is 18 residues. The germline gives CDR1 LNHNV, CDR2 YYDKDF (reference sequence). Trimming shortened V by 1 base and J by 1 base, and 18 bases separated the two germline ends. Here the CDR3 reads CATSRGQFIASRTDTQYF. In DNA, the CDR3 is TGTGCCACCAGCAGAGGACAGTTCATAGCTTCACGCACAGATACGCAGTATTTT.

V is TRBV20-1 and J is TRBJ2-3, with 9 bases matching TRBD2. This CDR3 contains 14 residues. V shed 2 bases, J shed 0 bases, and the junction held 0 bases outside the gene matches. Germline values: CDR1 DFQATT, CDR2 SNEGSKA (reference sequence). The chain's CDR3 is CSARLAGSTDTQYF. The CDR3, as DNA: TGCAGTGCTAGACTAGCGGGAAGCACAGATACGCAGTATTTT.

This clonotype appeared many times. The V call is TRBV2, the J call TRBJ1-1, with TRBD1 matching 7 bases. Unmatched junction bases numbered 2, after V lost 4 bases and J lost 3 bases. Germline V gives CDR1 SNHLY, CDR2 FYNNEI. The CDR3 is 13 residues long. CDR3 in DNA: TGTGCCAGCAGTGTAGACAGGGACACTGAAGCTTTCTTT. This sequence encodes CASSVDRDTEAFF.

This clonotype was detected once. The gene calls are TRBV10-2 and TRBJ2-7; the D gene is possibly TRBD1 (6 bases). This CDR3 is built from 13 residues. The germline V and J ends were trimmed by 6 bases and 6 bases, with 15 bases remaining between them. Looked up from germline, CDR1 is WSHSY and CDR2 is SAAADI. This CDR3 is CASRTSGQTEQYF. The CDR3 bases are TGCGCCAGCAGGACCAGCGGACAGACCGAGCAGTACTTC.

This sequence joins TRBV4-3 and TRBJ2-2; 11 bases agree with TRBD1. Trimming removed 0 bases from V and 7 bases from J; junction bases left unmatched: 7. The CDR3 is made up of 17 amino acids. Germline V gene lookup returns CDR1 LGHNA and CDR2 YSLEER. CDR3 protein: CASSQDRTGGMHGELFF. The DNA for the CDR3 is TGCGCCAGCAGCCAAGATAGGACAGGGGGCATGCACGGGGAGCTGTTTTTT.

The V gene is TRBV19, the J gene TRBJ2-7; tentatively, D is TRBD1 (6 bases). V was cut by 3 bases and J by 0 bases, with 18 bases left in between. The CDR3 runs 17 residues. Germline CDR1 LNHDA, CDR2 SQIVND (reference sequence). CDR3: CASSIHLLRDNSYEQYF. In DNA form, the CDR3 reads TGTGCCAGTAGTATTCATTTGCTTAGGGACAACTCCTACGAGCAGTACTTC.

The chain employs TRBV9 and TRBJ2-1; TRBD2 aligns across 9 bases. Unmatched junction bases numbered 10, after V lost 3 bases and J lost 3 bases. The CDR3 spans 17 residues. Germline CDR1 is SGDLS and CDR2 is YYNGEE. CDR3 sequence: CASSAKPGLASYNEQFF. The CDR3 bases are TGTGCCAGCAGCGCTAAACCGGGACTAGCTAGCTACAATGAGCAGTTCTTC.

This clonotype has a handful of counts. V gene TRBV20-1 combines with J gene TRBJ2-5; 11 bases agree with TRBD2. J lost 4 bases, V lost 6 bases, and 10 bases had no gene match. CDR1 and CDR2 from the germline V gene are DFQATT and SNEGSKA (reference sequence). There are 15 residues in the CDR3. In nucleotides, the CDR3 is TGCAGTGCAAAACCGACTAGCGGGATCAGAGAGACCCAGTACTTC. It encodes CSAKPTSGIRETQYF.

The chain couples TRBV7-2 to TRBJ1-2; 12 nucleotides align to TRBD1. Germline V gives CDR1 SGHTA, CDR2 FQGNSA. With 5 bases clipped from V and 5 bases from J, the junction kept 12 bases outside the gene matches. The CDR3 totals 17 residues. CDR3 region: CASSQPGQGAVGYGYTF. CDR3 coding DNA: TGTGCCAGCAGCCAGCCGGGACAGGGGGCGGTAGGGTATGGCTACACCTTC.

The chain uses TRBV20-1 and TRBJ2-5; perhaps TRBD1 as D (6 bases). The V gene lost 3 bases and the J gene lost 4 bases, with 12 bases spanning the gap. CDR3 length: 13 residues. CDR1 and CDR2 from the germline V gene are DFQATT and SNEGSKA (reference sequence). CDR3 nucleotide sequence: TGCAGTGCTAGCTGCCAGGGGCTAGAGACCCAGTACTTC. Translated, it gives CSASCQGLETQYF.

The V gene is TRBV12-3 or TRBV12-4, the J gene TRBJ2-7, with D perhaps TRBD2 (6 bases). The germline V and J ends were trimmed by 7 bases and 4 bases, with 20 bases remaining between them. The CDR3 is 15 residues long. The CDR3 is CASTPAGGIPYEQYF. As DNA, the CDR3 is TGTGCCAGCACTCCAGCGGGTGGGATCCCGTACGAGCAGTACTTC.

A word on this clonotype: One junction end disagrees with the germline gene, perhaps due to a read error. The chain couples TRBV5-1 to TRBJ1-1, with D possibly being TRBD1 (5 bases). CDR1 and CDR2 (germline): SGHRS, YFSETQ. CDR3 length equals 12 residues. The CDR3 region has the DNA TGCGCCAGCAGTTTGGAGGACACTGGAGCTTTCTTT. This codes for CASSLEDTGAFF.

The chain uses TRBV7-2 and TRBJ2-7; a weak D match, TRBD2 (5 bases). The CDR3 has 14 amino acids. V lost 3 bases to trimming and J lost 7 bases, with 16 bases between them. Germline-derived CDR1 and CDR2 are SGHTA and FQGNSA. The CDR3 nucleotides are TGTGCCAGCAGCTTGAGGGCTATGCCCAGGGAGCAGTACTTC. This codes for CASSLRAMPREQYF.

The rearrangement links TRBV28 to TRBJ1-1; perhaps TRBD1 as D (5 bases). Germline V gives CDR1 MDHEN, CDR2 SYDVKM. Trimming took 5 bases from V and 1 from J, leaving 14 bases between them. This CDR3 is 15 amino acids long. The CDR3 DNA follows: TGTGCCAGCAGTCCGAGACAGCAGGGGAACACTGAAGCTTTCTTT. This encodes CASSPRQQGNTEAFF.

Here the CDR3 DNA reads TGCGCCAGCAGTGAGGGTGTCCTCACGACCCAGTACTTC. Amino acid sequence: CASSEGVLTTQYF. The chain is built from TRBV10-1 and TRBJ2-5; D is uncertain. The V end was cut by 2 bases, the J end by 7 bases, with 11 bases between. Germline V gene sequence: CDR1 WNHNN, CDR2 SYGVQD (reference sequence). The CDR3 totals 13 residues.

This clonotype showed up just once. The junction and the germline gene differ at one end; a read error may be behind it. The chain's CDR3 is CASSEVTNYGYTF. The CDR3 DNA is TGTGCCAGCAGTGAAGTTACTAACTATGGCTACACCTTC. This sequence joins TRBV10-1 and TRBJ1-2; D not resolved. CDR1 and CDR2 (germline): WNHNN, SYGVQD (reference sequence). The CDR3 consists of 13 residues.

The CDR3 here is CSVAGTTFTDTQYF. The CDR3 region has the DNA TGCAGCGTTGCGGGGACTACTTTCACAGATACGCAGTATTTT. The V call is TRBV29-1, the J call TRBJ2-3; 7 positions match TRBD2. The CDR3 loop spans 14 amino acids. J was trimmed by 2 bases and V by 4 bases; bases with no gene match: 6. CDR1 and CDR2 (germline): SQVTM, ANQGSEA.

This rearrangement joins TRBV2 to TRBJ1-6; possibly TRBD1 for D (5 bases). The CDR3 spans 17 residues. Trimming stripped 5 bases from V and 1 base from J, with 15 bases between. The germline gives CDR1 SNHLY, CDR2 FYNNEI. The CDR3 loop is CASSYANGGSYNSPLHF. The CDR3 DNA reads TGTGCCAGCAGTTACGCAAATGGGGGATCCTATAATTCACCCCTCCACTTT.

The chain is built from TRBV19 and TRBJ2-5; D gene uncertain. Between the trimmed V and J ends, which lost 3 bases and 7 bases, there was a span of 12 bases. This CDR3 has 13 amino acids. Germline-derived CDR1 and CDR2 are LNHDA and SQIVND (reference sequence). As DNA, the CDR3 is TGTGCCAGTAGTATCCGGACCTTAGGGACCCAGTACTTC. It codes for CASSIRTLGTQYF.

The J gene is TRBJ1-2, the V gene TRBV28; D unclear. Germline CDR1 reads MDHEN; CDR2 reads SYDVKM. This CDR3 is built from 11 residues. V dropped 7 bases and J dropped 3 bases, with 6 bases sitting between them. This CDR3 reads CASISDYGYTF. The DNA of the CDR3 is TGTGCCAGCATTAGTGACTATGGCTACACCTTC.